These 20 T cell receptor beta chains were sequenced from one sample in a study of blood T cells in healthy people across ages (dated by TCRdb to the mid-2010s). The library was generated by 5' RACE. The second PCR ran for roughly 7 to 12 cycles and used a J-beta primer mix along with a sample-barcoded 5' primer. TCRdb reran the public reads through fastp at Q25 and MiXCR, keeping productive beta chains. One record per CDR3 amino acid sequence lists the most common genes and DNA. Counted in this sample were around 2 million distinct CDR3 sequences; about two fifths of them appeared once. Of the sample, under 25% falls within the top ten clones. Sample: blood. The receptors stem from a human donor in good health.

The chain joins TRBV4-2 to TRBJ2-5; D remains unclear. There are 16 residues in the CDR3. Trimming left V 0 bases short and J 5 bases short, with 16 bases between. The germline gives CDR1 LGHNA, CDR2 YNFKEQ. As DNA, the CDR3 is TGTGCCAGCAGCCAAGATGTCTCTAGTCTTTTCGAGACCCAGTACTTC. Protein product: CASSQDVSSLFETQYF.

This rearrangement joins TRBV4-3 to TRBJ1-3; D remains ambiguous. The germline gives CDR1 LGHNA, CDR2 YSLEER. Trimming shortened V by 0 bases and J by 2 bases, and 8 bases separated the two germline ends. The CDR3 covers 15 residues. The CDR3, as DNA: TGCGCCAGCAGCCAAGATAGCGGGGCTGGAAACACCATATATTTT. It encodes CASSQDSGAGNTIYF.

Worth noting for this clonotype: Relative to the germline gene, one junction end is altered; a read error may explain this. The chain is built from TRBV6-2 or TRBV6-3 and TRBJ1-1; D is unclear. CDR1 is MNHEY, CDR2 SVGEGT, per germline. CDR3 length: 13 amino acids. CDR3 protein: CASSSLGNSEAFF. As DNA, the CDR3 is TGTGCCAGCAGTAGCCTTGGGAACAGTGAAGCTTTCTTT.

CDR3 in amino acids: CASSPVRLSTEAFF. For the CDR3, the DNA is TGTGCCAGCTCACCAGTGCGACTGAGCACTGAAGCTTTCTTT. This sequence joins TRBV18 and TRBJ1-1; no definite D call. Germline V gene lookup returns CDR1 KGHSH and CDR2 LQKENI. The length of the CDR3 is 14 residues. Trimming took off 2 bases at V and 4 bases at J, with 11 bases between the two ends.

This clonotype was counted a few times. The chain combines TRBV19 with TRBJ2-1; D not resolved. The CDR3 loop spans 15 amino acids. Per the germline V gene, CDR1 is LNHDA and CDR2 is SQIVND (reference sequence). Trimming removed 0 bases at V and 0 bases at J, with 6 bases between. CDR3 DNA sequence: TGTGCCAGTAGTATAGACACTTTCTCCTACAATGAGCAGTTCTTC. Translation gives CASSIDTFSYNEQFF.

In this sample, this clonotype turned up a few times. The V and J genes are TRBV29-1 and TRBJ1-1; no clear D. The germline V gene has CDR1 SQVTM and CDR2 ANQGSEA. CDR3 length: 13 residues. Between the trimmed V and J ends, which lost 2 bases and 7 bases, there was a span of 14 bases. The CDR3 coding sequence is TGCAGCGTTGAAATGGCTTCGGGGAGTGAAGCTTTCTTT. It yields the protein CSVEMASGSEAFF.

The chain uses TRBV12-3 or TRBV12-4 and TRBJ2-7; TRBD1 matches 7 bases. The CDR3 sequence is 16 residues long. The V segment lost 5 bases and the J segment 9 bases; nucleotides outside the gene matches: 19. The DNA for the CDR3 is TGTGCCAGCAGTAGACGACAGGGATTAGCCAAAAACATGCAGTACTTC. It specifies CASSRRQGLAKNMQYF.

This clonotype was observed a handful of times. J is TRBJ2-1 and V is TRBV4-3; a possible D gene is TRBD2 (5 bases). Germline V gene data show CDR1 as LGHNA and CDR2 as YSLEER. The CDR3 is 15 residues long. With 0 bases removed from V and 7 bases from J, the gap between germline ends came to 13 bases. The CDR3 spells CASSQDLRASNEQFF. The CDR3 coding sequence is TGCGCCAGCAGCCAAGACCTGAGGGCTTCTAATGAGCAGTTCTTC.

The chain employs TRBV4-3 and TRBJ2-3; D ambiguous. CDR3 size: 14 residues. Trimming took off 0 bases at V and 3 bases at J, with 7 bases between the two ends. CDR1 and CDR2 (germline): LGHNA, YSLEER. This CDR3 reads CASSQDHPTDTQYF. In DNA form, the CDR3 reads TGCGCCAGCAGCCAAGATCATCCTACAGATACGCAGTATTTT.

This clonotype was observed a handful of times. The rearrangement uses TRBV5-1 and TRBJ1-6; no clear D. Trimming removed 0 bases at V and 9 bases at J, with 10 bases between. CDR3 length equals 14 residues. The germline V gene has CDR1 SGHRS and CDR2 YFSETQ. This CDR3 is CASSLGAGFSPLHF. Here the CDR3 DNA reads TGCGCCAGCAGCTTGGGGGCCGGGTTTTCACCCCTCCACTTT.

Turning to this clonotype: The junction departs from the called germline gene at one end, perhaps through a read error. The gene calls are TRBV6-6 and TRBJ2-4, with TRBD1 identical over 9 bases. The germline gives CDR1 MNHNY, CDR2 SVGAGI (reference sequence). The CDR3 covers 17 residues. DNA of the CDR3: TGTGCCGGCAGTTACTCACAGGGGGCGAAGGCCAAAAACATTCAGTACTTC. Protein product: CAGSYSQGAKAKNIQYF.

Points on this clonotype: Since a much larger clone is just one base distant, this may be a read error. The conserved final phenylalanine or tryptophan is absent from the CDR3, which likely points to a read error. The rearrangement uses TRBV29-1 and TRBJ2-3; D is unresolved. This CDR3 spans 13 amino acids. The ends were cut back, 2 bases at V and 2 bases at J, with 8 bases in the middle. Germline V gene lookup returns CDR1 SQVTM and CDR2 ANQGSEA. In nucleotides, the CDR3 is TGCAGCGTTGAAAAAGCCGCCACAGATACGCAGTATTTG. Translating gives CSVEKAATDTQYL.

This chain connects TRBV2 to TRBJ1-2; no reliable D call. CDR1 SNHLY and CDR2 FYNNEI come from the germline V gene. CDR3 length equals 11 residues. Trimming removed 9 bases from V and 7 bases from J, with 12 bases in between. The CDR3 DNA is TGTGCCAGTTGGGAGGGCAGTGGCTACACCTTC. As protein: CASWEGSGYTF.

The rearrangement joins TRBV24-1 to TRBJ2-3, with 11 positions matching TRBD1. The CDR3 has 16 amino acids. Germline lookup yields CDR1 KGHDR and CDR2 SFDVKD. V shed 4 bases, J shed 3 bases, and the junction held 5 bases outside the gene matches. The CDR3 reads CATSDPGQGVTDTQYF. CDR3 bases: TGTGCCACCAGTGACCCGGGACAGGGGGTAACAGATACGCAGTATTTT.

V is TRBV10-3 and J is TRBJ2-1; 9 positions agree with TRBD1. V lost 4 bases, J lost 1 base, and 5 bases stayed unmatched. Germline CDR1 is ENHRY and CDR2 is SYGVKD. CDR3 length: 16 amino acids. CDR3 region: CAISVRDRASYNEQFF. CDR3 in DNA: TGTGCCATCAGTGTACGGGACAGGGCTTCCTACAATGAGCAGTTCTTC.

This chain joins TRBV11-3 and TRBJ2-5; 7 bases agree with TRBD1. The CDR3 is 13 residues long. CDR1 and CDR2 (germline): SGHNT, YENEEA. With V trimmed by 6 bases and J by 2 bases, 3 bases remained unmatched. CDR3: CASREQGQETQYF. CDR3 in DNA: TGTGCCAGCAGGGAACAGGGGCAAGAGACCCAGTACTTC. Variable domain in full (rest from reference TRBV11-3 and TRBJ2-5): EAGVVQSPRYKIIEKKQPVAFWCNPISGHNTLYWYLQNLGQGPELLIRYENEEAVDDSQLPKDRFSAERLKGVDSTLKIQPAELGDSAVYLCASREQGQETQYFGPGTRLLVL.

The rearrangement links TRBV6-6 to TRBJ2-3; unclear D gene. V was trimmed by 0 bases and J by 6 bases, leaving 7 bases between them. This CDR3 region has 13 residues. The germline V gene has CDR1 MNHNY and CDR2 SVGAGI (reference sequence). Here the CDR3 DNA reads TGTGCCAGCAGTTACTCGACCTGGGATACGCAGTATTTT. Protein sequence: CASSYSTWDTQYF.

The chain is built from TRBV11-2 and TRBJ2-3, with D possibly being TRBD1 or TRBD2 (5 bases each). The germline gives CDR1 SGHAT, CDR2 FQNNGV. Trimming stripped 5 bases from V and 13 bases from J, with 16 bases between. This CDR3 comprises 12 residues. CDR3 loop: CASSAGGAAKYF. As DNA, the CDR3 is TGTGCCAGCAGCGCGGGTGGGGCAGCGAAGTATTTT.

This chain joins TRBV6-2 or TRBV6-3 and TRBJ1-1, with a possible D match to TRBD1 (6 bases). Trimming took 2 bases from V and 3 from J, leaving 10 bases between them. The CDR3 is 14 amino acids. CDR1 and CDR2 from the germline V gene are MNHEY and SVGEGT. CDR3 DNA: TGTGCCAGCAGTTACGTGACAGGAGACACTGAAGCTTTCTTT. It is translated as CASSYVTGDTEAFF.

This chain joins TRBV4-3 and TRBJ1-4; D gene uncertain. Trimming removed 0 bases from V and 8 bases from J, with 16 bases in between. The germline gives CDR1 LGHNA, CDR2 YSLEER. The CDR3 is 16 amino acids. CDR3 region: CASSQDPPVGIEKLFF. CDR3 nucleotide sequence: TGCGCCAGCAGCCAAGATCCCCCGGTGGGGATCGAAAAACTGTTTTTT.